The entry that follows covers one T cell receptor beta chain sequence. Its specific antigen is unknown. The junction differs from germline at one of its ends, possibly a read error. Sequences SEHNR (CDR1) and FQNEAQ (CDR2) are obtained from the germline V gene (reference sequence). From the cysteine through the phenylalanine, the CDR3 covers 13 amino acids. Solely the CDR3 DNA is kept, with 39 bases framed from the first base. The sequencer was an Illumina HiSeq 1500. TCRdb applied fastp at Q25 and MiXCR to the public reads, then kept only in-frame beta chains. Rows with one shared CDR3 protein collapse into an entry with the most common genes and DNA. Within this sample are around 450,000 distinct CDR3 sequences, with roughly 31% of them counted one time only. The ten largest clonotypes hold approximately 14% of the sample. The data stem from a study of T cell repertoires in cytomegalovirus infection (dated by TCRdb to between 2018 and 2021). Background for the entire study: Because public TCR beta signatures pointed to carriage of CMV infection together with the matching HLA type, the HLA type of each donor mattered for the analysis. What the work shows at the level of the full study, not this receptor alone: In both this cohort and an independent cohort of 352 donors, the cumulative frequency of public TCR beta family members distinguished carriers of CMV infection plus the relevant HLA type. In the ex vivo response, HLA-C-restricted CMV-specific TCR beta clonotypes were dominant, and in two of eight donors the single most frequent clonotype came from this HLA-C-restricted group.

Sequencing was performed on PBMCs. The clonotype originates from a human donor in good health (CMV status not recorded). Some clones in this sample may be carry-over from other donors' samples. Rearrangement joined TRBV7-9 to TRBJ2-5; 6 matching bases give a weak D call of TRBD1. The nucleotide sequence is given as TGTGTCAGCAGCTTAGGGGGAGAAGAGACCCAGTACTTC. Its translation reads: CVSSLGGEETQYF.